Below, 30 T cell receptor beta chains from the same sample are listed, as sequenced in a study of PD-1 blockade in classical Hodgkin lymphoma. TCRdb keeps only in-frame clones here, not all; method: immunoSEQ multiplex PCR. The table shows just under 20,000 clones, with roughly 90% occurring only once. Time point denoted: cycle 4 day 1 (C4D1), after five to seven weeks of nivolumab. With no exception, relapse followed autologous stem cell transplantation in all patients, and brentuximab vedotin exposure varied. After PBMCs were thawed, their CD8+ T cells were isolated by magnetic negative selection. This specimen consisted of CD8+ T cells from blood, obtained before the fourth cycle of nivolumab. These receptors came from a human donor with classical Hodgkin lymphoma.

The chain is built from TRBV27 and TRBJ2-5; 7 nucleotides line up with TRBD1. The length of the CDR3 is 17 residues. Germline V gives CDR1 MNHEY, CDR2 SMNVEV (reference sequence). The V gene end was trimmed by 4 bases and the J gene end by 3 bases; junction bases not matched to a gene: 14. The CDR3 spells CASSSFPRDSVEETQYF. The CDR3 DNA follows: TGTGCCAGCAGTTCATTCCCCAGGGACAGCGTGGAAGAGACCCAGTACTTC.

CDR3 residues: CASSIGGNTEAFF. CDR3 sequence (DNA): TGTGCCAGTAGTATAGGGGGGAACACTGAAGCTTTCTTT. The V and J genes are TRBV19 and TRBJ1-1; D ambiguous. The CDR3 is 13 residues long. In germline, CDR1 is LNHDA, CDR2 SQIVND (reference sequence). Between the trimmed V and J ends, which lost 1 base and 1 base, there was a span of 4 bases. The full variable domain, completed using reference TRBV19 and TRBJ1-1, is DGGITQSPKYLFRKEGQNVTLSCEQNLNHDAMYWYRQDPGQGLRLIYYSQIVNDFQKGDIAEGYSVSREKKESFPLTVTSAQKNPTAFYLCASSIGGNTEAFFGQGTRLTVV.

This chain links TRBV6-5 with TRBJ1-3, with unresolved D. CDR3 length: 15 residues. V was pared by 3 bases and J by 0 bases, with 9 bases between. CDR1 is MNHEY, CDR2 SVGAGI, per germline. CDR3 loop: CASSYTGPSGNTIYF. CDR3 sequence (DNA): TGTGCCAGCAGTTATACTGGCCCCTCTGGAAACACCATATATTTT.

V gene TRBV19 combines with J gene TRBJ2-7; D not certain. The V end was cut by 2 bases, the J end by 6 bases, with 11 bases between. Germline CDR1 reads LNHDA; CDR2 reads SQIVND (reference sequence). CDR3 length: 13 residues. CDR3 in amino acids: CASSIQVKGEQYF. For the CDR3, the DNA is TGTGCCAGTAGTATACAGGTTAAAGGCGAGCAGTACTTC.

The rearrangement joins TRBV19 to TRBJ1-3; D unresolved. The germline gives CDR1 LNHDA, CDR2 SQIVND (reference sequence). The CDR3 has 13 residues. V was clipped by 8 bases and J by 1 base, with 9 bases between them. The CDR3 DNA is TGTGCCAGTTCTTCCATTTCTGGAAACACCATATATTTT. Translation: CASSSISGNTIYF.

This clone was recorded once. V usage is TRBV10-2 and J usage is TRBJ1-1, with 11 bases fitting TRBD1. This CDR3 is built from 19 residues. The ends lost 0 bases at V and 3 bases at J; junction bases unmatched: 12. Germline lookup yields CDR1 WSHSY and CDR2 SAAADI. CDR3 in amino acids: CASSESKFFQGQGDTEAFF. The CDR3 region has the DNA TGCGCCAGCAGTGAGTCGAAGTTTTTCCAGGGACAGGGGGACACTGAAGCTTTCTTT.

The chain combines TRBV4-2 with TRBJ1-2, with 7 nucleotides matching TRBD1. Germline lookup yields CDR1 LGHNA and CDR2 YNFKEQ. The CDR3 covers 15 residues. V was clipped by 1 base and J by 4 bases; unmatched bases: 6. Here the CDR3 reads CASSQARQGGYGYTF. CDR3 nucleotide sequence: TGTGCCAGCAGCCAAGCAAGACAGGGAGGCTATGGCTACACCTTC.

The chain uses TRBV4-1 and TRBJ1-5; possibly TRBD1 for D (5 bases). The CDR3 spans 15 residues. Germline loops: CDR1 MGHRA, CDR2 YSYEKL. The ends were cut back, 7 bases at V and 7 bases at J, with 20 bases in the middle. Here the CDR3 reads CASKFGSDGGQPQHF. The DNA for the CDR3 is TGCGCCAGCAAATTTGGCAGCGACGGGGGGCAGCCCCAGCATTTT.

CDR3 amino acids: CASSMTSNTGELFF. CDR3 sequence (DNA): TGTGCCAGCAGTATGACTAGCAACACCGGGGAGCTGTTTTTT. The chain combines TRBV27 with TRBJ2-2, with 7 bases fitting TRBD2. The CDR3 sequence is 14 residues long. The V segment lost 5 bases and the J segment 2 bases; nucleotides outside the gene matches: 2. Germline V gene sequence: CDR1 MNHEY, CDR2 SMNVEV (reference sequence).

The chain has TRBV27 and TRBJ2-3; 11 nucleotides match TRBD1. From germline, CDR1 is MNHEY and CDR2 SMNVEV (reference sequence). V lost 0 bases and J lost 1; bases outside the gene matches: 3. The CDR3 length is 17 residues. CDR3: CASSLSDRGHRTDTQYF. CDR3 nucleotides: TGTGCCAGCAGTTTATCGGACAGGGGGCATCGCACAGATACGCAGTATTTT.

The chain has TRBV23-1 and TRBJ2-2; D unresolved. TRBV23-1 is an open reading frame, and its role is uncertain. The V gene lost 8 bases and the J gene lost 6 bases, with 16 bases spanning the gap. This CDR3 contains 14 residues. Here the CDR3 reads CASPKSWGSGELFF. Written as DNA, the CDR3 is TGCGCCAGCCCTAAGTCTTGGGGTTCCGGGGAGCTGTTTTTT.

V is TRBV7-9 and J is TRBJ2-7; 8 bases line up with TRBD1. Germline V gene data show CDR1 as SEHNR and CDR2 as FQNEAQ (reference sequence). The CDR3 runs 14 residues. With V trimmed by 5 bases and J by 5 bases, 8 bases remained unmatched. CDR3 region: CASSARDRFNEQYF. CDR3 DNA sequence: TGTGCCAGCAGCGCGAGGGACAGGTTTAACGAGCAGTACTTC.

CDR3 DNA: TGTGCCTGGAGTAGCGGGTCGTCCTACGAGCAGTACTTC. As protein: CAWSSGSSYEQYF. This chain joins TRBV30 and TRBJ2-7; a possible D gene is TRBD2 (6 bases). The CDR3 has 13 amino acids. Trimming took off 2 bases at V and 1 base at J, with 9 bases between the two ends. Germline V gene sequence: CDR1 GTSNPN, CDR2 SVGIG (reference sequence). The variable domain in full, with the rest retrieved from reference TRBV30 and TRBJ2-7, is SQTIHQWPATLVQPVGSPLSLECTVEGTSNPNLYWYRQAAGRGLQLLFYSVGIGQISSEVPQNLSASRPQDRQFILSSKKLLLSDSGFYLCAWSSGSSYEQYFGPGTRLTVT.

The chain has TRBV14 and TRBJ2-7; D is unresolved. Trimming cost V 1 base and J 0 bases, with 10 bases left between them. Per the germline V gene, CDR1 is SGHDN and CDR2 is FVKESK. The CDR3 loop spans 15 amino acids. CDR3 nucleotide sequence: TGTGCCAGCAGCCAAGGGTTTGTCCCCTCCTACGAGCAGTACTTC. Translating gives CASSQGFVPSYEQYF.

The CDR3 is CASSFGRAYNEQFF. The CDR3 region has the DNA TGTGCCAGCAGCTTCGGCAGGGCCTACAATGAGCAGTTCTTC. V usage is TRBV7-9 and J usage is TRBJ2-1; tentatively, D is TRBD1 (5 bases). The V and J ends lost 3 bases and 2 bases respectively, with 8 bases between them. Germline CDR1 and CDR2: SEHNR and FQNEAQ (reference sequence). The CDR3 length is 14 residues.

The chain uses TRBV6-1 and TRBJ2-7, with D perhaps TRBD1 (6 bases). This CDR3 has 15 residues. Germline assignment: CDR1 MNHNS and CDR2 SASEGT. Trimming took off 6 bases at V and 3 bases at J, with 18 bases between the two ends. CDR3 in amino acids: CASSPFAWGLYEQYF. The CDR3 bases are TGTGCCAGCAGCCCTTTTGCTTGGGGGCTCTACGAGCAGTACTTC.

J is TRBJ2-7 and V is TRBV28, with no clear D. The CDR3 covers 12 residues. Germline V gene data show CDR1 as MDHEN and CDR2 as SYDVKM. V lost 4 bases and J 0 bases, leaving 4 bases between the germline ends. This chain's CDR3 is CASSSSSYEQYF. CDR3 coding DNA: TGTGCCAGCAGTTCCTCCTCCTACGAGCAGTACTTC.

CDR3 loop: CASSSGEETQYF. DNA for the CDR3: TGTGCCAGCAGTTCCGGGGAAGAGACCCAGTACTTC. The V gene is TRBV28, the J gene TRBJ2-5; D may be TRBD2 (5 bases). Per the germline V gene, CDR1 is MDHEN and CDR2 is SYDVKM. Between the trimmed V and J ends, which lost 4 bases and 3 bases, there was a span of 6 bases. The length of the CDR3 is 12 residues.

The CDR3 is CSVGLVERDGRFNYGYTF. The CDR3 nucleotides read TGCAGCGTTGGCCTGGTGGAGCGGGACGGGAGATTTAACTATGGCTACACCTTC. This rearrangement joins TRBV29-1 to TRBJ1-2; tentatively, D is TRBD1 (5 bases). Trimming left V 4 bases short and J 1 base short, with 25 bases between. Germline V gene lookup returns CDR1 SQVTM and CDR2 ANQGSEA. The CDR3 totals 18 residues.

V gene TRBV5-4 combines with J gene TRBJ1-3; D may be TRBD1 (6 bases). The CDR3 runs to 14 residues. CDR1 and CDR2 from the germline V gene are SGHNT and YYREEE (reference sequence). The germline V and J ends were trimmed by 5 bases and 4 bases, with 13 bases remaining between them. The CDR3 bases are TGTGCCAGCAGTTTAGGACAGCTGGGAAACACCATATATTTT. Protein sequence: CASSLGQLGNTIYF.

The genes are TRBV9 and TRBJ1-2, with D possibly TRBD1 on 5 matching bases. The CDR3 length is 15 residues. The germline V gene encodes CDR1 SGDLS and CDR2 YYNGEE. Trimming pared 0 bases from V and 4 bases from J, leaving 13 bases between. CDR3 region: CASSVGSATVYGYTF. CDR3 coding DNA: TGTGCCAGCAGCGTAGGTAGCGCGACAGTCTATGGCTACACCTTC.

V gene TRBV9 combines with J gene TRBJ2-5; 10 bases align to TRBD1. The CDR3 length is 16 residues. Germline assignment: CDR1 SGDLS and CDR2 YYNGEE. J gave up 1 base and V 0 bases, and 3 bases lay outside the gene matches. CDR3: CASSVGQGASQETQYF. The CDR3 coding sequence is TGTGCCAGCAGCGTAGGACAGGGGGCCTCCCAAGAGACCCAGTACTTC.

This CDR3 reads CASSQEWLAEDNEQFF. DNA for the CDR3: TGTGCCAGCAGCCAAGAATGGCTAGCGGAGGACAATGAGCAGTTCTTC. V and J are TRBV4-2 and TRBJ2-1; 7 positions match TRBD2. This CDR3 comprises 16 residues. V lost 0 bases to trimming and J lost 5 bases; unmatched junction nucleotides: 7. Germline V gene lookup returns CDR1 LGHNA and CDR2 YNFKEQ.

This clone was counted a few times. V gene TRBV6-1 combines with J gene TRBJ1-5; the D is unclear. CDR1 is MNHNS, CDR2 SASEGT, per germline. Trimming stripped 3 bases from V and 6 bases from J, with 12 bases between. CDR3 length: 14 residues. The CDR3 DNA sequence: TGTGCCAGCAGTGATGTGGGATTTAGTCAGCCCCAGCATTTT. Protein product: CASSDVGFSQPQHF.

The chain joins TRBV11-2 to TRBJ1-1; D perhaps matches TRBD1 (5 bases). Germline CDR1 is SGHAT and CDR2 is FQNNGV. V shed 3 bases and J shed 1 base, with 6 bases lying between them. CDR3 length equals 13 residues. CDR3 region: CASSFGQNTEAFF. The CDR3 nucleotides are TGTGCCAGCAGCTTCGGACAGAACACTGAAGCTTTCTTT.

This clone was counted once. J is TRBJ1-1 and V is TRBV6-5; D is uncertain. In germline, CDR1 is MNHEY, CDR2 SVGAGI. With 0 bases removed from V and 3 bases from J, the gap between germline ends came to 8 bases. This CDR3 has 14 amino acids. The CDR3 DNA follows: TGTGCCAGCAGTTACTCGCGAGGGTACACTGAAGCTTTCTTT. Amino acid sequence: CASSYSRGYTEAFF.

The V gene is TRBV11-1, the J gene TRBJ1-1; possible D gene TRBD1, 5 bases. Trimming took off 1 base at V and 8 bases at J, with 11 bases between the two ends. Germline CDR1 and CDR2: SGHAT and FQDESV (reference sequence). The length of the CDR3 is 13 residues. CDR3 protein: CASSLEGTMEAFF. In DNA form, the CDR3 reads TGTGCCAGCAGCTTAGAGGGGACCATGGAAGCTTTCTTT.

The V call is TRBV27, the J call TRBJ2-1, with 12 bases fitting TRBD1. Germline trimming cut 5 bases from V and 3 bases from J; bases unmatched to any gene: 8. The CDR3 has 17 residues. CDR1 and CDR2 from the germline V gene are MNHEY and SMNVEV (reference sequence). The CDR3 DNA sequence: TGTGCCAGCAGTCAAGGAAGGGACAGGGGGCACTACAATGAGCAGTTCTTC. Its translation: CASSQGRDRGHYNEQFF.

This chain joins TRBV2 and TRBJ2-7; no reliable D call. The germline V and J ends were trimmed by 7 bases and 3 bases, with 22 bases remaining between them. The CDR3 is 16 amino acids. CDR1 SNHLY and CDR2 FYNNEI come from the germline V gene. CDR3 amino acids: CASIRSREGAYYEQYF. CDR3 in DNA: TGTGCCAGCATCCGCTCGCGTGAAGGAGCTTACTACGAGCAGTACTTC.

This chain uses TRBV4-1 with TRBJ2-7; D is perhaps TRBD1 (7 bases). This CDR3 region has 15 residues. V dropped 0 bases and J dropped 3 bases, with 12 bases sitting between them. Germline CDR1 is MGHRA and CDR2 is YSYEKL. The CDR3 nucleotides read TGCGCCAGCAGCCAAGATGGGCAGGGGGGCTACGAGCAGTACTTC. It codes for CASSQDGQGGYEQYF.